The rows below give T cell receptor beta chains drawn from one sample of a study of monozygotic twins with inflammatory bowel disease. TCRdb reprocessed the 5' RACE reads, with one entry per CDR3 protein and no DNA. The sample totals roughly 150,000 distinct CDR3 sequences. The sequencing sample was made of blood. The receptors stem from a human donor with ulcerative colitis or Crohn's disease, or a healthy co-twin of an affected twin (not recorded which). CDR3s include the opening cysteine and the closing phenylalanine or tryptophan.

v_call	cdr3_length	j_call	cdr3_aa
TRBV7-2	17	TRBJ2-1	CASSLMPSGASYNEQFF
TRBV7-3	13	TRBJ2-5	CASSLGSQETQYF
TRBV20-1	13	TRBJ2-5	CSAWTSGWGTQYF
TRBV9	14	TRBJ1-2	CASSVGPSRNGYTF
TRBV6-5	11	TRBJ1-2	CASSSLGGYTF
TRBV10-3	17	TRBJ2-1	CAISVTGGTSSYNEQFF
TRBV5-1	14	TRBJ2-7	CASRLHLGDNEQYF
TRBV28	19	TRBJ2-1	CASRPNIGPTGPLRNEQFF
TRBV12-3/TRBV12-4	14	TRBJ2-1	CASQETSGGNEQFF
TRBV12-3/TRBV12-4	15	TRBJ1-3	CASSLARGSGNTIYF
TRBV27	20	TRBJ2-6	CASSLLLRGRGYSGANVLTF
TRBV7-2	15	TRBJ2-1	CASSLVVAGGGEQFF
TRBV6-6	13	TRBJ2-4	CASSHGAYPIQYF
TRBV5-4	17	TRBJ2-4	CASTLSGFGEAKNIQYF
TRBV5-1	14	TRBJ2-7	CASRREPSSYEQYF
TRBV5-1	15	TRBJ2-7	CASSLLGQGFYEQYF
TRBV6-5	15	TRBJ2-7	CASSYSTGGKGEQYF
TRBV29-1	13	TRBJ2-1	CSVGTVGDNEQFF
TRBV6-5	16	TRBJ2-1	CASSWTSGGSYNEQFF
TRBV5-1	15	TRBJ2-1	CASSKAASSYNEQFF
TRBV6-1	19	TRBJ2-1	CASSPPLLAGGPSYNEQFF
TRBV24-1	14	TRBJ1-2	CATSEDGVVDGYTF
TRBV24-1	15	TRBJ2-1	CATNPGTEVSNKQFF
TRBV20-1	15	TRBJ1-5	CSAGVPDGLNQPQHF
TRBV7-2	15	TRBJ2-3	CASSFDSYSTDTQYF